Below are 26 T cell receptor beta chains sequenced from a single sample in a study of blood T cell repertoires in COVID-19. Repertoires were generated with immunoSEQ multiplex PCR, while TCRdb's copy carries only in-frame clones and drops some. The table includes tens of thousands of clones, 88% detected once. Sequencing was carried out using peripheral blood. All receptors derive from a woman at least 80 years old with acute or convalescent COVID-19.

The V and J genes are TRBV18 and TRBJ2-1; the match to TRBD2 covers 12 bases. V shed 6 bases, J shed 9 bases, and the junction held 6 bases outside the gene matches. The V gene's germline CDR1 is KGHSH and CDR2 LQKENI. The CDR3 spans 14 residues. The CDR3 sequence: CASSGLAGGPEQFF. DNA of the CDR3: TGTGCCAGCTCTGGGCTAGCGGGAGGGCCTGAGCAGTTCTTC.

The chain combines TRBV4-1 with TRBJ1-2; a weak D match, TRBD1 (5 bases). V was pared by 0 bases and J by 4 bases, with 24 bases between. The CDR3 has 19 residues. Germline lookup yields CDR1 MGHRA and CDR2 YSYEKL. CDR3: CASSQDKAEAGRWIYGYTF. In DNA form, the CDR3 reads TGCGCCAGCAGCCAAGACAAGGCCGAGGCGGGACGCTGGATCTATGGCTACACCTTC.

J is TRBJ2-7 and V is TRBV5-1, with 7 nucleotides matching TRBD1. Germline CDR1 SGHRS, CDR2 YFSETQ. The CDR3 totals 13 residues. Losses at the gene ends were 3 bases for V and 3 bases for J; bases not matched to a gene: 3. CDR3 coding DNA: TGCGCCAGCAGCTCAAGACAGGGCTACGAGCAGTACTTC. It encodes CASSSRQGYEQYF.

This chain joins TRBV10-3 and TRBJ2-7, with D hard to call. The germline V gene encodes CDR1 ENHRY and CDR2 SYGVKD. V lost 2 bases to trimming and J lost 4 bases, with 6 bases between them. The CDR3 is made up of 12 amino acids. CDR3: CAISEANYEQYF. The CDR3 region has the DNA TGTGCCATCAGTGAGGCGAATTACGAGCAGTACTTC.

The chain couples TRBV7-2 to TRBJ1-6; D unclear. Deletions cut 7 bases from V and 2 bases from J, with 15 bases between. CDR1 and CDR2 from the germline V gene are SGHTA and FQGNSA. The CDR3 runs to 16 residues. The CDR3 DNA reads as TGTGCCAGCACCCTCGGGGAAGGCACCTATAATTCACCCCTCCACTTT. Amino acids: CASTLGEGTYNSPLHF.

CDR3: CASSEGSGYQPQHF. CDR3 bases: TGTGCCAGCAGTGAAGGGTCAGGGTATCAGCCCCAGCATTTT. The chain couples TRBV2 to TRBJ1-5, with D possibly matching TRBD1 (5 bases). Germline CDR1 is SNHLY and CDR2 is FYNNEI. The CDR3 spans 14 residues. V was clipped by 1 base and J by 5 bases, with 9 bases between them. The entire variable domain, with the rest obtained from reference TRBV2 and TRBJ1-5, is as follows: EPEVTQTPSHQVTQMGQEVILRCVPISNHLYFYWYRQILGQKVEFLVSFYNNEISEKSEIFDDQFSVERPDGSNFTLKIRSTKLEDSAMYFCASSEGSGYQPQHFGDGTRLSIL.

The chain uses TRBV4-2 and TRBJ2-3; 9 bases line up with TRBD2. Trimming cost V 3 bases and J 6 bases; bases outside gene matches: 4. The germline CDR1 and CDR2 sequences are LGHNA and YNFKEQ. The CDR3 runs 14 residues. The CDR3 region has the DNA TGTGCCAGCAGCCAGGCTAGCGGGGTTGATACGCAGTATTTT. This encodes CASSQASGVDTQYF.

The chain is built from TRBV19 and TRBJ1-6, with a weak D call TRBD1 (5 bases). The CDR3 sequence is 14 residues long. The germline V gene has CDR1 LNHDA and CDR2 SQIVND (reference sequence). V dropped 2 bases and J dropped 3 bases, with 5 bases sitting between them. CDR3: CASSIRGYNSPLHF. CDR3 sequence (DNA): TGTGCCAGTAGTATAAGGGGCTATAATTCACCCCTCCACTTT.

The J gene is TRBJ2-7, the V gene TRBV27, with 8 bases lining up with TRBD2. This CDR3 comprises 14 residues. Per germline, CDR1 MNHEY and CDR2 SMNVEV (reference sequence). With 3 bases clipped from V and 0 bases from J, the junction kept 1 base outside the gene matches. The CDR3 DNA sequence: TGTGCCAGCAGTTTTGCGGGAGGCTCCTACGAGCAGTACTTC. This encodes CASSFAGGSYEQYF.

This chain connects TRBV9 to TRBJ1-1; tentatively, D is TRBD1 (6 bases). V lost 3 bases and J lost 3, with 12 bases in between. The CDR3 loop spans 14 amino acids. Germline V lookup: CDR1 SGDLS, CDR2 YYNGEE. CDR3 sequence: CASSARGRDTEAFF. As DNA, the CDR3 is TGTGCCAGCAGCGCCAGGGGAAGGGACACTGAAGCTTTCTTT.

The chain recombines TRBV9 with TRBJ2-3; TRBD1 matches at 9 bases. The CDR3 consists of 15 residues. Germline CDR1 is SGDLS and CDR2 is YYNGEE. With V trimmed by 10 bases and J by 4 bases, 13 bases remained unmatched. In DNA, the CDR3 is TGTGCCTCCCAAGCAAGGACAGGGGTGTCAGATACGCAGTATTTT. This gives the protein CASQARTGVSDTQYF.

The chain couples TRBV10-3 to TRBJ2-5, with D possibly matching TRBD1 (5 bases). CDR3 size: 13 residues. Germline CDR1 and CDR2: ENHRY and SYGVKD. With 10 bases removed from V and 1 base from J, the gap between germline ends came to 13 bases. CDR3 in DNA: TGTGCCAGTTCTCGACAGAGCCAAGAGACCCAGTACTTC. Protein: CASSRQSQETQYF.

V is TRBV2 and J is TRBJ1-6; D call uncertain. Trimming took 6 bases from V and 8 from J, leaving 17 bases between them. The CDR3 consists of 15 residues. Germline CDR1 is SNHLY and CDR2 is FYNNEI. For the CDR3, the DNA is TGTGCCAGCAGCCTCGGACTGTCCGGGGATTCACCCCTCCACTTT. Translated: CASSLGLSGDSPLHF.

The V gene is TRBV5-1, the J gene TRBJ2-2; 8 nucleotides align to TRBD2. The ends lost 1 base at V and 2 bases at J; junction bases unmatched: 4. Per the germline V gene, CDR1 is SGHRS and CDR2 is YFSETQ. The CDR3 has 16 residues. The CDR3 sequence is CASSLRAGGNTGELFF. DNA for the CDR3: TGCGCCAGCAGCTTGAGGGCGGGAGGTAACACCGGGGAGCTGTTTTTT.

V gene TRBV11-2 combines with J gene TRBJ2-7; the D gene is possibly TRBD1 (5 bases). The CDR3 length is 14 residues. Trimming shortened V by 0 bases and J by 7 bases, and 13 bases separated the two germline ends. CDR1 and CDR2 from the germline V gene are SGHAT and FQNNGV. The CDR3 coding sequence is TGTGCCAGCAGCTTAGACCCAGGGTCTGGAGAGCAGTACTTC. This gives the protein CASSLDPGSGEQYF.

The genes are TRBV5-1 and TRBJ2-5; D might be TRBD2 (5 bases). CDR1 SGHRS and CDR2 YFSETQ come from the germline V gene. The CDR3 length is 14 residues. The V and J ends lost 3 bases and 1 base respectively, with 10 bases between them. The CDR3: CASSSSGSQETQYF. In DNA, the CDR3 is TGCGCCAGCAGCTCGTCGGGGTCCCAAGAGACCCAGTACTTC.

This clone appeared a single time. Other DNA variants within this sample encode the same CDR3. V and J are TRBV7-2 and TRBJ2-3; D may be TRBD2 (5 bases). The germline V gene has CDR1 SGHTA and CDR2 FQGNSA. V was pared by 1 base and J by 2 bases, with 10 bases between. The CDR3 runs 15 residues. The CDR3 nucleotides read TGTGCCAGCAGCTTAGAGGGCGGGTACACAGATACGCAGTATTTT. Its protein product is CASSLEGGYTDTQYF.

The chain couples TRBV5-5 to TRBJ1-4; D unclear. V was pared by 6 bases and J by 8 bases, with 17 bases between. The V gene's germline CDR1 is SGHKS and CDR2 YYEKEE (reference sequence). This CDR3 is built from 14 residues. The CDR3 region has the DNA TGTGCCAGCACCCCGGGATCGACGGGCGAAAAACTGTTTTTT. It codes for CASTPGSTGEKLFF.

This clone was picked up a small number of times. V and J are TRBV7-2 and TRBJ1-2; no definite D call. Looked up from germline, CDR1 is SGHTA and CDR2 is FQGNSA. The CDR3 is 13 amino acids. With 7 bases removed from V and 1 base from J, the gap between germline ends came to 10 bases. The CDR3 nucleotides read TGTGCCAGCACCGTTAGTTTTAACTATGGCTACACCTTC. It is translated as CASTVSFNYGYTF.

The rearrangement joins TRBV6-2 or TRBV6-3 to TRBJ1-6; D perhaps matches TRBD1 (5 bases). This CDR3 is built from 16 residues. Germline lookup yields CDR1 MNHEY and CDR2 SVGEGT. V lost 2 bases and J lost 7, with 15 bases in between. CDR3 DNA sequence: TGTGCCAGCAGTTACGGGGCAGCTTTTGGGAATTCACCCCTCCACTTT. This codes for CASSYGAAFGNSPLHF.

This clone was picked up one time. The chain is built from TRBV10-1 and TRBJ1-2; 8 bases agree with TRBD1. V lost 6 bases and J lost 4; bases outside the gene matches: 4. Looked up from germline, CDR1 is WNHNN and CDR2 is SYGVQD (reference sequence). CDR3 size: 13 residues. The chain's CDR3 is CASSPGTGYGYTF. In DNA form, the CDR3 reads TGCGCCAGCAGCCCCGGGACAGGCTATGGCTACACCTTC.

The V and J genes are TRBV29-1 and TRBJ2-5, with D unclear. V lost 2 bases and J 7 bases, leaving 11 bases between the germline ends. The CDR3 is 12 amino acids. The germline CDR1 and CDR2 sequences are SQVTM and ANQGSEA. The CDR3 region is CSVEKPPGTQYF. The CDR3 coding sequence is TGCAGCGTTGAAAAGCCCCCCGGGACCCAGTACTTC. Filled out from reference TRBV29-1 and TRBJ2-5, the complete variable domain reads SAVISQKPSRDICQRGTSLTIQCQVDSQVTMMFWYRQQPGQSLTLIATANQGSEATYESGFVIDKFPISRPNLTFSTLTVSNMSPEDSSIYLCSVEKPPGTQYFGPGTRLLVL.

The genes are TRBV27 and TRBJ2-7; 8 bases agree with TRBD1. Germline CDR1 MNHEY, CDR2 SMNVEV (reference sequence). CDR3 length equals 13 residues. The V gene end was trimmed by 8 bases and the J gene end by 7 bases; junction bases not matched to a gene: 10. The CDR3 DNA sequence: TGTGCCAGCTCGCCGTGGACAGGGTTAGAGCAGTACTTC. Translated, it gives CASSPWTGLEQYF.

This chain connects TRBV5-1 to TRBJ1-1; no clear D. V was trimmed by 0 bases and J by 7 bases, leaving 10 bases between them. The CDR3 contains 13 residues. Germline CDR1 and CDR2: SGHRS and YFSETQ. The CDR3 DNA sequence: TGCGCCAGCAGCTTGGCTCCAAGCTATGAAGCTTTCTTT. Amino acids: CASSLAPSYEAFF.

This chain connects TRBV12-5 to TRBJ2-4; TRBD2 is a possible D gene (5 bases). Germline V CDR1 and CDR2: LGHNT, FRNRAP. The ends were cut back, 6 bases at V and 1 base at J, with 10 bases in the middle. The CDR3 runs 14 residues. CDR3 nucleotides: TGTGCTAGTGGCCTTTCGGGGGCCAAAAACATTCAGTACTTC. Translated: CASGLSGAKNIQYF.

This clone came up once. The V and J genes are TRBV28 and TRBJ2-1, with 9 bases that match TRBD2. V lost 3 bases, J lost 0 bases, and 3 bases stayed unmatched. In germline, CDR1 is MDHEN, CDR2 SYDVKM. CDR3 size: 16 residues. The CDR3 protein is CASSFEAGGSYNEQFF. The CDR3 bases are TGTGCCAGCAGTTTCGAAGCGGGAGGCTCCTACAATGAGCAGTTCTTC.